This T cell receptor beta chain was captured by sequencing in a study of blood T cell repertoires in COVID-19 (TCRdb year 2020). Background for the entire study: The collaborator samples originated in the United States, Italy and Spain and spanned the acute and convalescent phases of COVID-19. The material from the prospective study consisted of cDNA or gDNA derived from T cells, B-cell-depleted T cells, or PBMCs. The dataset comprised deeply sampled blood TCRbeta repertoires from subjects exposed to, actively infected with, or recovered from COVID-19. A freely available public database, intended as a resource for researchers studying the immune response to SARS-CoV-2, is where the repertoires were released. Samples came from the ongoing ImmuneRACE study (first 160 participants) plus 1,254 subjects from 6 global collaborators. A de-identified subject ID, COVID-19 status, age in years and sex were almost always included in the sample metadata. HLA class I and class II types, where available, came from metadata supplied by the sample provider rather than from assay-based typing.

As for this clone: Its antigen has not been determined. Within one base of it there is no much larger clone, and no base qualities were kept.

Participants in the prospective study were enrolled through a virtual design, were aged 18 to 89 years, and lived in 24 United States geographic areas. In the prospective study, cohorts were assigned on the basis of participant-reported clinical history obtained from a screening survey and a study questionnaire. In the prospective study, mobile phlebotomists collected whole blood, serum and a nasopharyngeal or oropharyngeal swab from each participant. Participants in the prospective study had the option to provide additional blood draws and questionnaires over an approximately 2-month period. Before DNA extraction, prospective study blood samples were shipped either frozen or at room temperature. TCRbeta CDR3 regions were amplified from genomic DNA by means of the immunoSEQ Assay, a bias-controlled multiplex PCR. Per the source publication's procedure: The number of nucleated cells in each sample was estimated by amplification of reference gene primers within the assay. To quantify the absolute abundance of each unique TCRbeta CDR3 rearrangement, sequence reads were collapsed and filtered. For each sample, productive Simpson clonality was calculated by taking the square root of Simpson's diversity index across productive rearrangements. Entries here come from immuneACCESS through TCRdb and include only in-frame sequences with V and J called. Some clones fail to appear in such tables; in the studies checked, an unresolved V gene covers under half of the shortfall, and the cause of the remainder is unknown. That table furnishes V, J and clone size, whereas the DNA furnished D and trimming. The sample table lists about 400,000 clones, approximately 91% of them with a count of one. The top ten clones comprise around 2.1% of the sample.

Overall study outcomes, separate from this receptor: The quantity of clinical and demographic metadata differed by source and by participant and was supplied without curation.

The CDR3 covers 14 residues, taking in both the cysteine and the phenylalanine. Just CDR3 DNA is preserved here, 42 bases in frame from base 1. Trimming at the junction amounts to 2 bases on V and 4 bases on J, and the germline ends lie 11 bases apart. In the germline V gene, CDR1 corresponds to SNHLY and CDR2 to FYNNEI. The specimen was PBMCs or T cells enriched from blood (not recorded which). The chain is assembled from TRBV2 and TRBJ1-1, and TRBD1 may be the D gene, going by 5 matching bases. This clonotype was sampled from a woman between 40 and 50 years old with acute COVID-19. The CDR3 is CASSEWGRGTEAFF. The DNA sequence is as follows: TGTGCCAGCAGTGAATGGGGTAGGGGCACTGAAGCTTTCTTT.